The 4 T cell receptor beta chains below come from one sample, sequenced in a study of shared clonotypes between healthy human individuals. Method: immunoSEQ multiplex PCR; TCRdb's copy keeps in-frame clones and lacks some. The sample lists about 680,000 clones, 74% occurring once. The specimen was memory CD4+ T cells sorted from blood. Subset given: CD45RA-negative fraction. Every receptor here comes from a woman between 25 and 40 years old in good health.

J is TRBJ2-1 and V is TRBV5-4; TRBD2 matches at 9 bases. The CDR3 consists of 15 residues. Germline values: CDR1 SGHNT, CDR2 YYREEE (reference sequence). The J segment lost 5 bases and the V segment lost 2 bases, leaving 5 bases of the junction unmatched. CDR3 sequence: CASSLSGRMHNEQFF. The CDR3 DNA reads TGTGCCAGCAGCTTAAGCGGGAGGATGCACAATGAGCAGTTCTTC.

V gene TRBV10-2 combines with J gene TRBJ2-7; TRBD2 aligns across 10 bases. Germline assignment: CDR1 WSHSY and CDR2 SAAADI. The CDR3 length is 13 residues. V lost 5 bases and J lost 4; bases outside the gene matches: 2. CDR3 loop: CASSLTSGYEQYF. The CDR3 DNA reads TGCGCCAGCAGTCTGACTAGCGGGTACGAGCAGTACTTC.

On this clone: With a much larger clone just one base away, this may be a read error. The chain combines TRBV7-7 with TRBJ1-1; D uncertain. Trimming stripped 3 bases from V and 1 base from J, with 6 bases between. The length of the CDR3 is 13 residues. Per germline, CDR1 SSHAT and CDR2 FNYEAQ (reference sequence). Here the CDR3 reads CASSFRENTEAFF. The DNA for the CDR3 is TGTGCCAGCAGCTTCCGGGAGAACACTGAAGCTTTCTTT.

CDR3 nucleotide sequence: TGTGCCAGCAGCTTAGGTACTCAGGCGCAAGAGACCCAGTACTTC. This translates into CASSLGTQAQETQYF. The rearrangement uses TRBV11-3 and TRBJ2-5, with D hard to call. The germline V gene has CDR1 SGHNT and CDR2 YENEEA. V was shortened by 1 base and J by 2 bases, with 11 bases between the two germline ends. This CDR3 region has 15 residues. Drawing the rest from reference TRBV11-3 and TRBJ2-5, the complete variable domain is EAGVVQSPRYKIIEKKQPVAFWCNPISGHNTLYWYLQNLGQGPELLIRYENEEAVDDSQLPKDRFSAERLKGVDSTLKIQPAELGDSAVYLCASSLGTQAQETQYFGPGTRLLVL.